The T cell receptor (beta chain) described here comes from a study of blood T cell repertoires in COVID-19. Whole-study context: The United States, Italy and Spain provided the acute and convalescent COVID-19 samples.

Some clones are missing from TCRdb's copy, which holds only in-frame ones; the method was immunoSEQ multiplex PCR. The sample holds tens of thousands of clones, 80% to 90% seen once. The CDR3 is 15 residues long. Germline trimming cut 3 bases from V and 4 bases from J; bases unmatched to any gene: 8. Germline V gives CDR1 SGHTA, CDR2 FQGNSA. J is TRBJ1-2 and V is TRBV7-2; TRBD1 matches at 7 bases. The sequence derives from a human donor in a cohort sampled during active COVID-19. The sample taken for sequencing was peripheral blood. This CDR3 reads CASSFITGVTYGYTF. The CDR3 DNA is TGTGCCAGCAGCTTCATAACAGGGGTCACCTATGGCTACACCTTC.